The entry below gives a single T cell receptor (beta chain) sequence along with its context. Methods used by the authors: Amplified reference gene primers provided the basis for estimating nucleated cell counts. The repertoire was sequenced with immunoSEQ multiplex PCR; TCRdb's copy has only in-frame clones and lacks some. V, J and clone size were drawn from that table, and D and trimming were deduced from the DNA. In the table there are roughly 80,000 clones, 70% to 90% of which are singletons. The CDR3 extends over 11 amino acids. The V end was cut by 3 bases, the J end by 8 bases, with 9 bases between. Per the germline V gene, CDR1 is GTSNPN and CDR2 is SVGIG (reference sequence). The sample is drawn from a study of blood T cell repertoires in COVID-19. Study at large: Specimens from acute and convalescent COVID-19 originated in the United States, Italy and Spain. In each case, the material was cDNA or gDNA derived from T cells, B-cell-depleted T cells, or PBMCs.

Sequenced input: peripheral blood. This TCR came from a woman of 80 years or more with active or convalescent COVID-19. The V and J genes are TRBV30 and TRBJ2-3, with D maybe TRBD2 (6 bases). CDR3 sequence reads: CAWRLAATQYF. The DNA of the CDR3 is TGTGCCTGGAGGTTAGCGGCTACGCAGTATTTT.